These 25 T cell receptor beta chains share one sample of origin, sequenced in a study of shared clonotypes between healthy human individuals. The assay was immunoSEQ multiplex PCR, and TCRdb's table has in-frame clones only and misses some. The sample has roughly 680,000 clones, roughly two thirds seen once. The sample comprised memory CD4+ T cells sorted from blood. The subset denotes: CD45RA-negative fraction. All receptors derive from a woman aged 25 to 39 in good health.

This clone has just a few counts. This chain uses TRBV9 with TRBJ2-4; 14 bases fit TRBD2. This CDR3 has 14 residues. With V trimmed by 4 bases and J by 9 bases, 3 bases remained unmatched. CDR1 and CDR2 from the germline V gene are SGDLS and YYNGEE. This CDR3 reads CASSLGLAGGIQYF. DNA for the CDR3: TGTGCCAGCAGCCTTGGACTAGCGGGAGGCATTCAGTACTTC.

J is TRBJ2-1 and V is TRBV21-1. TRBV21-1 is tagged as a pseudogene. This CDR3 is 16 amino acids long. The CDR3 region is CASSKLAPSSYNEQFF. The CDR3 nucleotides are TGTGCCAGCAGCAAATTGGCTCCGAGCTCCTACAATGAGCAGTTCTTC.

The genes are TRBV15 and TRBJ2-1; D is possibly TRBD1 (5 bases). The CDR3 is made up of 18 amino acids. Germline CDR1 LNHNV, CDR2 YYDKDF (reference sequence). V was cut by 2 bases and J by 2 bases, with 19 bases left in between. The CDR3 coding sequence is TGTGCCACCAGCAGACGAGGACGGGCACAAGGGGCCTACAATGAGCAGTTCTTC. It translates to CATSRRGRAQGAYNEQFF. Based on the CDR3 plus reference TRBV15 and TRBJ2-1, the full variable domain is DAMVIQNPRYQVTQFGKPVTLSCSQTLNHNVMYWYQQKSSQAPKLLFHYYDKDFNNEADTPDNFQSRRPNTSFCFLDIRSPGLGDTAMYLCATSRRGRAQGAYNEQFFGPGTRLTVL.

This chain joins TRBV5-8 and TRBJ1-3, with D perhaps matching TRBD1 (5 bases). The CDR3 runs 15 residues. Looked up from germline, CDR1 is SGHTS and CDR2 is YDEGEE. V was trimmed by 0 bases and J by 4 bases, leaving 11 bases between them. CDR3 nucleotides: TGTGCCAGCAGCTTGGATGCAGGGAGAGGAAACACCATATATTTT. Translated, it gives CASSLDAGRGNTIYF.

This chain's CDR3 is CASSLQGGFYNEQFF. As DNA, the CDR3 is TGTGCCAGCAGCTTACAGGGTGGGTTTTACAATGAGCAGTTCTTC. The chain joins TRBV7-8 to TRBJ2-1; maybe TRBD1 (5 bases). Trimming took 2 bases from V and 4 from J, leaving 12 bases between them. Per germline, CDR1 SGHVS and CDR2 FQNEAQ. The length of the CDR3 is 15 residues.

The chain links TRBV4-1 to TRBJ2-1, with 9 bases fitting TRBD2. Germline V lookup: CDR1 MGHRA, CDR2 YSYEKL. The CDR3 contains 16 residues. V lost 1 base and J lost 5; bases outside the gene matches: 6. DNA of the CDR3: TGCGCCAGCAGCCAAGCGACTAGCGGACAGAACAATGAGCAGTTCTTC. Encoded protein: CASSQATSGQNNEQFF.

The chain joins TRBV27 to TRBJ1-5; D call uncertain. The germline V and J ends were trimmed by 1 base and 2 bases, with 12 bases remaining between them. Germline CDR1 is MNHEY and CDR2 is SMNVEV (reference sequence). The CDR3 length is 16 residues. The CDR3 DNA is TGTGCCAGCAGTTTATTTTTGGGATGGGGCAATCAGCCCCAGCATTTT. It codes for CASSLFLGWGNQPQHF.

The genes are TRBV19 and TRBJ2-7; TRBD2 aligns across 16 bases. The CDR3 runs to 16 residues. J gave up 6 bases and V 3 bases, and 5 bases lay outside the gene matches. The germline V gene encodes CDR1 LNHDA and CDR2 SQIVND (reference sequence). The CDR3 region has the DNA TGTGCCAGTAGTATGCCCGGGACTAGCGGGAGGGGCGAGCAGTACTTC. As protein: CASSMPGTSGRGEQYF. Full variable domain (outside the CDR3, taken from reference TRBV19 and TRBJ2-7): DGGITQSPKYLFRKEGQNVTLSCEQNLNHDAMYWYRQDPGQGLRLIYYSQIVNDFQKGDIAEGYSVSREKKESFPLTVTSAQKNPTAFYLCASSMPGTSGRGEQYFGPGTRLTVT.

This rearrangement joins TRBV28 to TRBJ1-2; D is perhaps TRBD1 (5 bases). The CDR3 has 11 amino acids. Trimming shortened V by 8 bases and J by 4 bases, and 8 bases separated the two germline ends. Germline CDR1 and CDR2: MDHEN and SYDVKM. CDR3 region: CASGGTYGYTF. The CDR3 bases are TGTGCCAGCGGGGGGACCTATGGCTACACCTTC.

The rearrangement links TRBV5-8 to TRBJ1-4, with 7 bases fitting TRBD1. The trim removed 1 base at V and 6 bases at J, leaving 6 bases unmatched. CDR3 length: 15 amino acids. Germline CDR1 reads SGHTS; CDR2 reads YDEGEE. CDR3 residues: CASSLFAGGYEKLFF. In nucleotides, the CDR3 is TGTGCCAGCAGCTTGTTTGCAGGGGGATATGAAAAACTGTTTTTT.

The chain is built from TRBV28 and TRBJ2-1; tentative D call: TRBD2 (7 bases). The germline gives CDR1 MDHEN, CDR2 SYDVKM. Trimming removed 7 bases from V and 5 bases from J, with 18 bases in between. The CDR3 is 15 amino acids. This CDR3 reads CASKVYRGADNEQFF. In DNA form, the CDR3 reads TGTGCCAGCAAAGTTTATCGGGGGGCGGACAATGAGCAGTTCTTC. The whole variable domain, filled in from reference TRBV28 and TRBJ2-1, reads DVKVTQSSRYLVKRTGEKVFLECVQDMDHENMFWYRQDPGLGLRLIYFSYDVKMKEKGDIPEGYSVSREKKERFSLILESASTNQTSMYLCASKVYRGADNEQFFGPGTRLTVL.

V and J are TRBV19 and TRBJ1-1; possible D gene TRBD1, 6 bases. Per the germline V gene, CDR1 is LNHDA and CDR2 is SQIVND (reference sequence). CDR3 length equals 16 residues. Trimming cost V 9 bases and J 1 base, with 21 bases left between them. The CDR3 is CASLKVSGGRNTEAFF. The CDR3 DNA is TGTGCCAGCCTAAAGGTTTCCGGGGGGCGGAACACTGAAGCTTTCTTT. Using reference TRBV19 and TRBJ1-1 for the parts outside the CDR3, the full variable domain is DGGITQSPKYLFRKEGQNVTLSCEQNLNHDAMYWYRQDPGQGLRLIYYSQIVNDFQKGDIAEGYSVSREKKESFPLTVTSAQKNPTAFYLCASLKVSGGRNTEAFFGQGTRLTVV.

The rearrangement links TRBV5-6 to TRBJ1-2, with D possibly being TRBD1 (5 bases). Trimming cost V 4 bases and J 5 bases, with 12 bases left between them. Germline CDR1 is SGHDT and CDR2 is YYEEEE. The CDR3 spans 13 residues. The CDR3 bases are TGTGCCAGCAGCCTGTGGGGGAGTTATGGCTACACCTTC. Protein product: CASSLWGSYGYTF.

The chain recombines TRBV6-5 with TRBJ2-7, with D possibly TRBD2 on 6 matching bases. The CDR3 is 16 amino acids. Germline V gene lookup returns CDR1 MNHEY and CDR2 SVGAGI. V lost 2 bases to trimming and J lost 2 bases, with 16 bases between them. CDR3 nucleotides: TGTGCCAGCAGTTACACAGTAGGAATAGCGGCCTACGAGCAGTACTTC. As protein: CASSYTVGIAAYEQYF.

On this clone: At the DNA level, this CDR3 is encoded by other sequences in the same sample as well. The chain joins TRBV18 to TRBJ1-2; TRBD1 is a possible D gene (5 bases). The V gene's germline CDR1 is KGHSH and CDR2 LQKENI. V lost 2 bases and J 7 bases, leaving 8 bases between the germline ends. The CDR3 extends over 12 amino acids. The CDR3: CASSPGAGGYTF. The CDR3 DNA is TGTGCCAGCTCACCAGGGGCTGGTGGCTACACCTTC.

The chain employs TRBV19 and TRBJ1-1; no firm D call. This CDR3 spans 16 amino acids. Germline lookup yields CDR1 LNHDA and CDR2 SQIVND (reference sequence). Trimming stripped 0 bases from V and 0 bases from J, with 11 bases between. The CDR3 reads CASSIDWENLNTEAFF. The CDR3 DNA reads as TGTGCCAGTAGTATAGATTGGGAGAACTTGAACACTGAAGCTTTCTTT.

This clone was found a few times. The chain joins TRBV23-1 to TRBJ1-5; TRBD1 might be the D (6 bases). TRBV23-1 is sorted into the ORF group, with uncertain function. Trimming removed 7 bases from V and 1 base from J, with 14 bases in between. The CDR3 totals 15 residues. The chain's CDR3 is CASNDLTGSNQPQHF. The CDR3 DNA reads TGCGCCAGCAACGACCTAACAGGGAGCAATCAGCCCCAGCATTTT.

The rearrangement uses TRBV19 and TRBJ1-4, with D possibly TRBD1 on 6 matching bases. Trimming stripped 6 bases from V and 4 bases from J, with 15 bases between. CDR3 size: 15 residues. The germline V gene has CDR1 LNHDA and CDR2 SQIVND (reference sequence). The CDR3: CASSRSEGGNEKLFF. The CDR3 DNA reads as TGTGCCAGTAGCCGCTCTGAAGGGGGTAATGAAAAACTGTTTTTT.

The rearrangement joins TRBV6-5 to TRBJ1-4; D gene uncertain. This CDR3 contains 14 residues. Deletions cut 5 bases from V and 2 bases from J, with 9 bases between. Per germline, CDR1 MNHEY and CDR2 SVGAGI. The CDR3 spells CASSPQSTNEKLFF. DNA of the CDR3: TGTGCCAGCAGTCCCCAATCCACTAATGAAAAACTGTTTTTT.

On this clone itself: At the DNA level, this CDR3 is encoded by other sequences in the same sample as well. V usage is TRBV5-1 and J usage is TRBJ2-6, with D possibly TRBD1 on 6 matching bases. Trimming took off 1 base at V and 4 bases at J, with 9 bases between the two ends. Germline CDR1 SGHRS, CDR2 YFSETQ. This CDR3 contains 15 residues. The CDR3 loop is CASSLSGTGANVLTF. The CDR3 coding sequence is TGCGCCAGCAGCTTGTCAGGGACAGGGGCCAACGTCCTGACTTTC.

The chain uses TRBV7-6 and TRBJ1-5; possible D gene TRBD1, 5 bases. The length of the CDR3 is 15 residues. The V end lost 5 bases, the J end lost 2 bases, and 13 bases lay between the germline ends. The germline CDR1 and CDR2 sequences are SGHVS and FNYEAQ. CDR3 bases: TGTGCCAGCAGCCTCAGGGTAGGTGGCAATCAGCCCCAGCATTTT. Encoded protein: CASSLRVGGNQPQHF. The complete variable domain, with remaining parts taken from reference TRBV7-6 and TRBJ1-5, reads GAGVSQSPRYKVTKRGQDVALRCDPISGHVSLYWYRQALGQGPEFLTYFNYEAQQDKSGLPNDRFSAERPEGSISTLTIQRTEQRDSAMYRCASSLRVGGNQPQHFGDGTRLSIL.

V usage is TRBV28 and J usage is TRBJ1-2; 9 bases are a match to TRBD1. The junction had 8 bases not matched to a gene; V was cut back by 3 bases and J by 0 bases. Looked up from germline, CDR1 is MDHEN and CDR2 is SYDVKM. CDR3 size: 17 residues. Written as DNA, the CDR3 is TGTGCCAGCAGTTTCCCGGGACAGGGACCCTCTAACTATGGCTACACCTTC. This sequence encodes CASSFPGQGPSNYGYTF.

The genes are TRBV28 and TRBJ1-1; TRBD1 might be the D (6 bases). The V gene lost 4 bases and the J gene lost 3 bases, with 24 bases spanning the gap. The CDR3 sequence is 18 residues long. CDR1 is MDHEN, CDR2 SYDVKM, per germline. The chain's CDR3 is CASSSLGGNPRRYTEAFF. The DNA for the CDR3 is TGTGCCAGCAGTTCTCTAGGGGGAAATCCACGCCGCTACACTGAAGCTTTCTTT.

The rearrangement joins TRBV9 to TRBJ2-3; D gene uncertain. The CDR3 length is 11 residues. Trimming shortened V by 4 bases and J by 8 bases, and 8 bases separated the two germline ends. In germline, CDR1 is SGDLS, CDR2 YYNGEE. CDR3 in DNA: TGTGCCAGCAGCCCTATGGGTACGCAGTATTTT. Amino acid sequence: CASSPMGTQYF.

Of note for this clone: No conserved phenylalanine or tryptophan ends this CDR3, so it is likely a read error. Because the CDR3's place on the DNA is in doubt, the DNA is left out and the CDR3 is given as listed by TCRdb. The V and J genes are TRBV7-9 and TRBJ1-3. The germline CDR1 and CDR2 sequences are SEHNR and FQNEAQ (reference sequence). Both ends counted, the CDR3 spans 12 residues. This CDR3 reads CASSLESRRLAL.